Sequencing of this T cell receptor (beta chain) was carried out in a study of CD8 T cells in ankylosing spondylitis. One entry per CDR3 protein, called by TCRdb with MiXCR from the 5' RACE reads. Among almost 400,000 distinct CDR3 sequences listed, approximately 20% were seen once. Trimming removed 5 bases at V and 4 bases at J, with 24 bases between. This CDR3 is 19 amino acids long. Looked up from germline, CDR1 is ENHRY and CDR2 is SYGVKD. Findings and limits, study-wide: What appeared characteristic of ankylosing spondylitis blood was a TCR beta motif of about eight highly homologous variants. A CD8+ phenotype characterized the disease-linked clones, which were relatively rare in peripheral blood.

Worth noting for this clonotype: Its matching antigen is unknown.

The sample consisted of blood, either unsorted or a sorted T cell fraction (not recorded which). The rearrangement uses TRBV10-3 and TRBJ2-6; TRBD2 is a possible D gene (7 bases). This receptor was taken from a male donor with ankylosing spondylitis. CDR3 amino acids: CAISPRGARFPRGANVLTF. The CDR3 DNA follows: TGTGCCATCAGTCCTCGGGGGGCCCGCTTTCCTCGGGGGGCCAACGTCCTGACTTTC.